A single sample is the source of the 30 T cell receptor beta chains below, sequenced in a study of CD8+ T cells in alopecia areata. Investigators isolated RNA and reverse transcribed it into cDNA to act as the sequencing template. Generated by immunoSEQ multiplex PCR, the TCRdb table keeps only in-frame clones and is missing some. This table holds roughly 250,000 clones, 67% found once. Here the sequenced sample was CD4+ T cells sorted from blood, taken at week 0. These receptors were obtained from a human donor with alopecia areata.

The chain uses TRBV11-2 and TRBJ2-5, with TRBD1 identical over 8 bases. CDR3 size: 15 residues. Germline CDR1 reads SGHAT; CDR2 reads FQNNGV. V gave up 5 bases and J gave up 5 bases; unmatched junction bases: 10. For the CDR3, the DNA is TGTGCCAGCAGCCGGGCGGGACAGGCGGTCGAGACCCAGTACTTC. As protein: CASSRAGQAVETQYF.

This clone showed up many times. The same CDR3 arises from other DNA sequences in this sample as well. The chain is built from TRBV25-1 and TRBJ2-3; D call uncertain. V was cut by 5 bases and J by 1 base, with 4 bases left in between. Germline V lookup: CDR1 MGHDK, CDR2 SYGVNS. This CDR3 contains 12 residues. CDR3 protein: CASSRGTDTQYF. CDR3 DNA: TGTGCCAGCAGTCGAGGCACAGATACGCAGTATTTT.

The chain uses TRBV30 and TRBJ1-1, with D uncertain. CDR1 is GTSNPN, CDR2 SVGIG, per germline (reference sequence). V dropped 7 bases and J dropped 0 bases, with 12 bases sitting between them. The CDR3 extends over 13 amino acids. The CDR3 here is CAFYRRLNTEAFF. In DNA form, the CDR3 reads TGTGCCTTTTATCGGCGACTGAACACTGAAGCTTTCTTT.

This clone was seen a single time. The J gene is TRBJ1-2, the V gene TRBV27, with 10 bases lining up with TRBD1. There are 17 residues in the CDR3. Germline values: CDR1 MNHEY, CDR2 SMNVEV (reference sequence). The junction had 18 bases not matched to a gene; V was cut back by 6 bases and J by 8 bases. The CDR3 DNA sequence: TGTGCCAGCAGATCCCGCACCGAGACAGGGGGCACAGAGGGCTACACCTTC. Protein product: CASRSRTETGGTEGYTF.

The chain carries TRBV30 and TRBJ1-2; 8 bases fit TRBD1. This CDR3 contains 14 residues. Germline values: CDR1 GTSNPN, CDR2 SVGIG (reference sequence). V lost 4 bases, J lost 1 base, and 5 bases stayed unmatched. The CDR3 region has the DNA TGTGCCTGGACGAGACAGGGGCTTAACTATGGCTACACCTTC. This codes for CAWTRQGLNYGYTF. Looking up the rest from reference TRBV30 and TRBJ1-2 gives the full variable domain: SQTIHQWPATLVQPVGSPLSLECTVEGTSNPNLYWYRQAAGRGLQLLFYSVGIGQISSEVPQNLSASRPQDRQFILSSKKLLLSDSGFYLCAWTRQGLNYGYTFGSGTRLTVV.

The chain uses TRBV29-1 and TRBJ2-5; tentative D call: TRBD2 (7 bases). CDR3 size: 13 residues. Germline V gives CDR1 SQVTM, CDR2 ANQGSEA. V lost 3 bases, J lost 6 bases, and 14 bases lay in between. DNA for the CDR3: TGCAGCGTTGAGGGGGGGGCTCGGAAGACCCAGTACTTC. It is translated as CSVEGGARKTQYF.

V gene TRBV30 combines with J gene TRBJ1-2; D is possibly TRBD1 (6 bases). The CDR3 consists of 12 residues. V was trimmed by 5 bases and J by 8 bases, leaving 15 bases between them. The V gene's germline CDR1 is GTSNPN and CDR2 SVGIG (reference sequence). This CDR3 is CAWRGAPVGYTF. The CDR3 nucleotides read TGTGCCTGGCGGGGGGCTCCCGTCGGCTACACCTTC.

V and J are TRBV5-1 and TRBJ2-1; TRBD2 aligns across 8 bases. The CDR3 consists of 13 residues. J was trimmed by 5 bases and V by 7 bases; bases with no gene match: 5. The germline CDR1 and CDR2 sequences are SGHRS and YFSETQ. The CDR3 is CASSGTRHNEQFF. CDR3 sequence (DNA): TGCGCCAGCTCCGGGACTAGGCACAATGAGCAGTTCTTC. Full variable domain (missing parts from reference TRBV5-1 and TRBJ2-1): KAGVTQTPRYLIKTRGQQVTLSCSPISGHRSVSWYQQTPGQGLQFLFEYFSETQRNKGNFPGRFSGRQFSNSRSEMNVSTLELGDSALYLCASSGTRHNEQFFGPGTRLTVL.

The V gene is TRBV7-9, the J gene TRBJ1-2; D gene ambiguous. The germline V gene has CDR1 SEHNR and CDR2 FQNEAQ (reference sequence). The CDR3 is 11 residues long. Trimming removed 1 base from V and 6 bases from J, with 3 bases in between. The CDR3 loop is CASSLVDGYTF. For the CDR3, the DNA is TGTGCCAGCAGCTTAGTAGATGGCTACACCTTC.

V gene TRBV5-6 combines with J gene TRBJ1-1; the match to TRBD1 covers 9 bases. The CDR3 has 14 amino acids. V lost 2 bases to trimming and J lost 4 bases; unmatched junction nucleotides: 3. Germline CDR1 is SGHDT and CDR2 is YYEEEE. CDR3 bases: TGTGCCAGCAGCTTAGGACAGGGGACCACTGAAGCTTTCTTT. This translates into CASSLGQGTTEAFF.

This clone has more than one count but fewer than ten. The chain couples TRBV6-6 to TRBJ2-7; possible D gene TRBD1, 6 bases. The CDR3 has 15 residues. From germline, CDR1 is MNHNY and CDR2 SVGAGI (reference sequence). V lost 6 bases to trimming and J lost 1 base, with 16 bases between them. The DNA for the CDR3 is TGTGCCAGCAGCATAGCGAAAGGACAGTCCTACGAGCAGTACTTC. This translates into CASSIAKGQSYEQYF.

V usage is TRBV7-9 and J usage is TRBJ2-3; possible D gene TRBD1, 5 bases. The germline V gene has CDR1 SEHNR and CDR2 FQNEAQ (reference sequence). The CDR3 runs to 15 residues. The V end was cut by 2 bases, the J end by 4 bases, with 13 bases between. The CDR3 is CASSLRQSPPDTQYF. The CDR3 DNA reads as TGTGCCAGCAGCTTAAGACAGTCCCCTCCAGATACGCAGTATTTT. Full variable domain (outside the CDR3, taken from reference TRBV7-9 and TRBJ2-3): DTGVSQNPRHKITKRGQNVTFRCDPISEHNRLYWYRQTLGQGPEFLTYFQNEAQLEKSRLLSDRFSAERPKGSFSTLEIQRTEQGDSAMYLCASSLRQSPPDTQYFGPGTRLTVL.

This rearrangement joins TRBV18 to TRBJ1-1, with 9 nucleotides matching TRBD1. The junction had 6 bases not matched to a gene; V was cut back by 3 bases and J by 4 bases. The germline V gene has CDR1 KGHSH and CDR2 LQKENI. The CDR3 covers 15 residues. The CDR3 region has the DNA TGTGCCAGCTCACCCGCCGGGACAGGGTTCACTGAAGCTTTCTTT. Protein product: CASSPAGTGFTEAFF.

This clone was counted a single time. This chain uses TRBV4-1 with TRBJ1-5; 7 nucleotides match TRBD1. This CDR3 has 17 residues. Trimming took 0 bases from V and 2 from J; bases not matched to a gene: 7. Per the germline V gene, CDR1 is MGHRA and CDR2 is YSYEKL. The CDR3 bases are TGCGCCAGCAGCCAAGATCAGGGGGATGGGGGCAATCAGCCCCAGCATTTT. Its translation: CASSQDQGDGGNQPQHF.

V is TRBV5-6 and J is TRBJ1-2, with no clear D. The CDR3 sequence is 13 residues long. Germline V lookup: CDR1 SGHDT, CDR2 YYEEEE. The germline V and J ends were trimmed by 0 bases and 1 base, with 4 bases remaining between them. CDR3 nucleotide sequence: TGTGCCAGCAGCTTGGGGCGTAACTATGGCTACACCTTC. The encoded protein is CASSLGRNYGYTF.

This sequence joins TRBV29-1 and TRBJ2-4, with 10 bases aligning to TRBD1. Trimming removed 4 bases from V and 8 bases from J; junction bases left unmatched: 8. From germline, CDR1 is SQVTM and CDR2 ANQGSEA. The CDR3 contains 14 residues. The CDR3 loop is CSVVGGTGVDIQYF. The CDR3 DNA is TGCAGCGTTGTTGGTGGGACAGGGGTAGACATTCAGTACTTC. Full variable domain (missing parts from reference TRBV29-1 and TRBJ2-4): SAVISQKPSRDICQRGTSLTIQCQVDSQVTMMFWYRQQPGQSLTLIATANQGSEATYESGFVIDKFPISRPNLTFSTLTVSNMSPEDSSIYLCSVVGGTGVDIQYFGAGTRLSVL.

DNA for the CDR3: TGTGCCAGCAGCGTGGTTACTAGCGGGGACAATGAGCAGTTCTTC. Its protein product is CASSVVTSGDNEQFF. The chain carries TRBV9 and TRBJ2-1; TRBD2 matches 10 bases. The CDR3 sequence is 15 residues long. The junction had 4 bases not matched to a gene; V was cut back by 2 bases and J by 5 bases. CDR1 SGDLS and CDR2 YYNGEE come from the germline V gene. Full variable domain (rest looked up from reference TRBV9 and TRBJ2-1): DSGVTQTPKHLITATGQRVTLRCSPRSGDLSVYWYQQSLDQGLQFLIQYYNGEERAKGNILERFSAQQFPDLHSELNLSSLELGDSALYFCASSVVTSGDNEQFFGPGTRLTVL.

The V call is TRBV30, the J call TRBJ1-1; possibly TRBD1 for D (6 bases). Trimming pared 0 bases from V and 5 bases from J, leaving 16 bases between. Germline V gives CDR1 GTSNPN, CDR2 SVGIG (reference sequence). This CDR3 spans 15 amino acids. This CDR3 is CAWSVLTGARTEAFF. Here the CDR3 DNA reads TGTGCCTGGAGTGTACTTACGGGGGCCCGTACTGAAGCTTTCTTT. Filled out from reference TRBV30 and TRBJ1-1, the complete variable domain reads SQTIHQWPATLVQPVGSPLSLECTVEGTSNPNLYWYRQAAGRGLQLLFYSVGIGQISSEVPQNLSASRPQDRQFILSSKKLLLSDSGFYLCAWSVLTGARTEAFFGQGTRLTVV.

About this clone itself: Within the sample, other DNA sequences also encode this same CDR3. The chain is built from TRBV4-2 and TRBJ1-1, with 9 bases matching TRBD1. V lost 1 base to trimming and J lost 5 bases; unmatched junction nucleotides: 2. Germline V gives CDR1 LGHNA, CDR2 YNFKEQ. The CDR3 contains 14 residues. CDR3 protein: CASSQGDRDTEAFF. For the CDR3, the DNA is TGTGCCAGCAGCCAAGGGGACAGGGATACTGAAGCTTTCTTT.

The chain employs TRBV9 and TRBJ2-6; no clear D gene. V dropped 0 bases and J dropped 4 bases, with 8 bases sitting between them. CDR3 length: 15 residues. The germline gives CDR1 SGDLS, CDR2 YYNGEE. CDR3 residues: CASSVGSLGANVLTF. The CDR3 bases are TGTGCCAGCAGCGTAGGTAGTTTGGGGGCCAACGTCCTGACTTTC.

The rearrangement uses TRBV7-9 and TRBJ2-7; D unresolved. CDR3 length: 12 residues. CDR1 and CDR2 (germline): SEHNR, FQNEAQ (reference sequence). V lost 1 base to trimming and J lost 5 bases, with 6 bases between them. As DNA, the CDR3 is TGTGCCAGCAGCTTAGTCAGCCACGAGCAGTACTTC. Amino acids: CASSLVSHEQYF. The variable domain in full, completed from reference TRBV7-9 and TRBJ2-7, reads DTGVSQNPRHKITKRGQNVTFRCDPISEHNRLYWYRQTLGQGPEFLTYFQNEAQLEKSRLLSDRFSAERPKGSFSTLEIQRTEQGDSAMYLCASSLVSHEQYFGPGTRLTVT.

The chain combines TRBV13 with TRBJ2-1; D remains ambiguous. CDR3 length: 12 amino acids. Germline CDR1 reads PRHDT; CDR2 reads FYEKMQ (reference sequence). Trimming shortened V by 1 base and J by 8 bases, and 6 bases separated the two germline ends. The CDR3 spells CASSLERDEQFF. The CDR3 bases are TGTGCCAGCAGCTTAGAGAGAGATGAGCAGTTCTTC.

CDR3 sequence (DNA): TGTGCCAGCTTTACGGGGGGTGACACCGGGGAGCTGTTTTTT. This gives the protein CASFTGGDTGELFF. This chain joins TRBV6-5 and TRBJ2-2, with 7 bases that match TRBD2. The CDR3 runs 14 residues. Germline values: CDR1 MNHEY, CDR2 SVGAGI. V was pared by 8 bases and J by 3 bases, with 6 bases of the junction left unmatched.

The chain links TRBV29-1 to TRBJ1-1; 11 bases line up with TRBD1. Trimming cost V 7 bases and J 7 bases; bases outside gene matches: 8. This CDR3 has 13 amino acids. Germline assignment: CDR1 SQVTM and CDR2 ANQGSEA. The CDR3 reads CSAWGQGGNEAFF. The DNA for the CDR3 is TGCAGCGCCTGGGGACAGGGGGGAAATGAAGCTTTCTTT.

The rearrangement links TRBV30 to TRBJ2-7; D is unresolved. V dropped 0 bases and J dropped 3 bases, with 12 bases sitting between them. Germline V gene lookup returns CDR1 GTSNPN and CDR2 SVGIG (reference sequence). This CDR3 has 14 amino acids. CDR3 residues: CAWSVWPRVYEQYF. DNA of the CDR3: TGTGCCTGGAGTGTGTGGCCTCGGGTCTACGAGCAGTACTTC. Combining the CDR3 with reference TRBV30 and TRBJ2-7 gives the whole variable domain SQTIHQWPATLVQPVGSPLSLECTVEGTSNPNLYWYRQAAGRGLQLLFYSVGIGQISSEVPQNLSASRPQDRQFILSSKKLLLSDSGFYLCAWSVWPRVYEQYFGPGTRLTVT.

This chain joins TRBV7-9 and TRBJ2-2; TRBD2 is a possible D gene (5 bases). Germline lookup yields CDR1 SEHNR and CDR2 FQNEAQ (reference sequence). The CDR3 has 15 residues. Trimming removed 4 bases at V and 7 bases at J, with 16 bases between. CDR3 protein: CASSSAPGSGGELFF. CDR3 nucleotides: TGTGCCAGCAGCTCGGCCCCGGGGTCAGGCGGGGAGCTGTTTTTT.

Regarding this clone: Other DNA sequences of this sample code for an identical CDR3. This rearrangement joins TRBV29-1 to TRBJ2-7, with D possibly matching TRBD2 (5 bases). Germline values: CDR1 SQVTM, CDR2 ANQGSEA. The CDR3 is 12 residues long. Trimming took off 4 bases at V and 2 bases at J, with 9 bases between the two ends. The CDR3 sequence: CSVGTGTYEQYF. CDR3 DNA: TGCAGCGTTGGGACGGGGACCTACGAGCAGTACTTC.

The chain employs TRBV25-1 and TRBJ2-1, with 8 bases lining up with TRBD1. The germline gives CDR1 MGHDK, CDR2 SYGVNS. The CDR3 totals 15 residues. The J segment lost 1 base and the V segment lost 6 bases, leaving 5 bases of the junction unmatched. In DNA form, the CDR3 reads TGTGCCAGCAGCCGGACAGGGCCTTCCTACAATGAGCAGTTCTTC. Translated: CASSRTGPSYNEQFF.

The chain links TRBV29-1 to TRBJ1-1; TRBD1 is a possible D gene (6 bases). V lost 8 bases to trimming and J lost 10 bases, with 20 bases between them. The CDR3 totals 12 residues. Germline CDR1 SQVTM, CDR2 ANQGSEA. CDR3 protein: CSLLQGSGVAFF. In nucleotides, the CDR3 is TGCAGCCTTTTACAGGGAAGTGGTGTAGCTTTCTTT.

The gene calls are TRBV11-2 and TRBJ2-5; no reliable D call. Germline lookup yields CDR1 SGHAT and CDR2 FQNNGV. Trimming pared 1 base from V and 2 bases from J, leaving 5 bases between. The CDR3 consists of 13 residues. The CDR3 bases are TGTGCCAGCAGCTTAGGGCAGCAAGAGACCCAGTACTTC. It encodes CASSLGQQETQYF.